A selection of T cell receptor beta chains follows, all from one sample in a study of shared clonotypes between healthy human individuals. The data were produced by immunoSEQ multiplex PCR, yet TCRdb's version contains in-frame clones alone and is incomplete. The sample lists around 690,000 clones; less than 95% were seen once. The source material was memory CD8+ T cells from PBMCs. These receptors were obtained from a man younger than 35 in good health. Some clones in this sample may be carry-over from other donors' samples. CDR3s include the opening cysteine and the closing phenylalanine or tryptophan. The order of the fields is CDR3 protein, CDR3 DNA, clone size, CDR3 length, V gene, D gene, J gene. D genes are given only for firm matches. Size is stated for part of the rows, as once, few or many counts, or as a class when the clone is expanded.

cdr3_aa: CASSDPLGTSGRVGYEQYF
cdr3_nt: TGTGCCAGCAGTGATCCACTCGGGACTAGCGGGAGGGTAGGGTACGAGCAGTACTTC
clone_size: -
cdr3_length: 19
v_call: TRBV6-1
d_call: TRBD2
j_call: TRBJ2-7

cdr3_aa: CASSQGGIPGELFF
cdr3_nt: TGCGCCAGCAGCCAAGGAGGGATTCCCGGGGAGCTGTTTTTT
clone_size: -
cdr3_length: 14
v_call: TRBV4-3
d_call: -
j_call: TRBJ2-2

cdr3_aa: CASSFFLRQTNYGYTF
cdr3_nt: TGTGCCAGCAGCTTCTTTTTGCGGCAGACCAACTATGGCTACACCTTC
clone_size: -
cdr3_length: 16
v_call: TRBV7-8
d_call: -
j_call: TRBJ1-2

cdr3_aa: CASSEYLALAGGETQYF
cdr3_nt: TGTGCCAGCAGTGAATACCTGGCGCTAGCGGGAGGGGAGACCCAGTACTTC
clone_size: -
cdr3_length: 17
v_call: TRBV2
d_call: TRBD2
j_call: TRBJ2-5

cdr3_aa: CASSISAAGRGQPQHF
cdr3_nt: TGTGCCAGTAGTATCTCCGCCGCCGGGCGCGGCCAGCCCCAGCATTTT
clone_size: -
cdr3_length: 16
v_call: TRBV19
d_call: -
j_call: TRBJ1-5

cdr3_aa: CASSIVAGGNEQFF
cdr3_nt: TGTGCCAGTAGTATAGTGGCGGGAGGGAATGAGCAGTTCTTC
clone_size: many
cdr3_length: 14
v_call: TRBV19
d_call: TRBD2
j_call: TRBJ2-1

cdr3_aa: CASSLGSAGGRGEQYF
cdr3_nt: TGTGCCAGCAGCTTAGGCTCCGCTGGGGGAAGAGGTGAGCAGTACTTC
clone_size: -
cdr3_length: 16
v_call: TRBV11-3
d_call: -
j_call: TRBJ2-7

cdr3_aa: CASSQAEIGLGYTF
cdr3_nt: TGTGCCAGCAGCCAAGCAGAGATTGGATTGGGCTACACCTTC
clone_size: -
cdr3_length: 14
v_call: TRBV14
d_call: -
j_call: TRBJ1-2

cdr3_aa: CASEALERGGYTF
cdr3_nt: TGTGCCAGCGAGGCGTTGGAGAGGGGAGGCTACACCTTC
clone_size: -
cdr3_length: 13
v_call: TRBV7-8
d_call: -
j_call: TRBJ1-2

cdr3_aa: CASSQVGGGELFF
cdr3_nt: TGCGCCAGCAGCCAAGTTGGAGGCGGGGAGCTGTTTTTT
clone_size: -
cdr3_length: 13
v_call: TRBV4-1
d_call: -
j_call: TRBJ2-2

cdr3_aa: CASSPNRGLYGYTF
cdr3_nt: TGTGCCAGCAGTCCGAACAGGGGGCTCTATGGCTACACCTTC
clone_size: -
cdr3_length: 14
v_call: TRBV28
d_call: TRBD1
j_call: TRBJ1-2

cdr3_aa: CASSEAGLASTYEQYF
cdr3_nt: TGTGCCAGCAGTGAAGCGGGACTAGCGAGTACCTACGAGCAGTACTTC
clone_size: once
cdr3_length: 16
v_call: TRBV2
d_call: TRBD2
j_call: TRBJ2-7

cdr3_aa: CASSATTSTDTQYF
cdr3_nt: TGTGCCAGCAGCGCTACTACTAGCACAGATACGCAGTATTTT
clone_size: -
cdr3_length: 14
v_call: TRBV5-6
d_call: -
j_call: TRBJ2-3

cdr3_aa: CASSPEGEEGEKLFF
cdr3_nt: TGTGCCAGCTCACCAGAGGGGGAAGAGGGTGAAAAACTGTTTTTT
clone_size: -
cdr3_length: 15
v_call: TRBV18
d_call: -
j_call: TRBJ1-4

cdr3_aa: CASSQERGLLHYGYTF
cdr3_nt: TGTGCCAGCAGCCAAGAACGCGGACTCCTCCACTATGGCTACACCTTC
clone_size: -
cdr3_length: 16
v_call: TRBV4-2
d_call: -
j_call: TRBJ1-2

cdr3_aa: CASSPPQSYEQYF
cdr3_nt: TGTGCCAGCAGCCCCCCACAGTCCTACGAGCAGTACTTC
clone_size: -
cdr3_length: 13
v_call: TRBV7-9
d_call: -
j_call: TRBJ2-7

cdr3_aa: CASSRQGATEAFF
cdr3_nt: TGTGCCAGTAGCCGACAGGGGGCCACTGAAGCTTTCTTT
clone_size: -
cdr3_length: 13
v_call: TRBV19
d_call: TRBD1
j_call: TRBJ1-1

cdr3_aa: CASSLVGSNYGYTF
cdr3_nt: TGTGCCAGCAGTTTAGTGGGATCTAACTATGGCTACACCTTC
clone_size: -
cdr3_length: 14
v_call: TRBV27
d_call: -
j_call: TRBJ1-2

cdr3_aa: CASSLAGVEQYF
cdr3_nt: TGTGCCAGCAGCTTAGCAGGGGTCGAGCAGTACTTC
clone_size: -
cdr3_length: 12
v_call: TRBV11-2
d_call: -
j_call: TRBJ2-7

cdr3_aa: CAAGVEQFF
cdr3_nt: TGTGCCGCGGGAGTAGAGCAGTTCTTC
clone_size: -
cdr3_length: 9
v_call: TRBV7-9
d_call: TRBD2
j_call: TRBJ2-1

cdr3_aa: CASSGETSGRAFSYEQYF
cdr3_nt: TGTGCCAGCAGTGGGGAGACTAGCGGGAGAGCATTTTCCTACGAGCAGTACTTC
clone_size: -
cdr3_length: 18
v_call: TRBV6-1
d_call: TRBD2
j_call: TRBJ2-7

cdr3_aa: CASSVYGGGELFF
cdr3_nt: TGTGCCAGCAGCGTTTACGGAGGCGGGGAGCTGTTTTTT
clone_size: -
cdr3_length: 13
v_call: TRBV9
d_call: -
j_call: TRBJ2-2

cdr3_aa: CASSPPGLEAFF
cdr3_nt: TGTGCCAGCAGCCCCCCGGGGCTCGAAGCTTTCTTT
clone_size: -
cdr3_length: 12
v_call: TRBV14
d_call: -
j_call: TRBJ1-1

cdr3_aa: CASSPLGGRDRGHSDTQYF
cdr3_nt: TGTGCCAGCAGCCCACTTGGGGGCCGGGACAGGGGGCATTCAGATACGCAGTATTTT
clone_size: -
cdr3_length: 19
v_call: TRBV7-9
d_call: TRBD1
j_call: TRBJ2-3

cdr3_aa: CASSLAPRRTRTYEQYF
cdr3_nt: TGTGCCAGCAGCTTAGCTCCCCGACGGACTCGTACCTACGAGCAGTACTTC
clone_size: once
cdr3_length: 17
v_call: TRBV7-6
d_call: -
j_call: TRBJ2-7

cdr3_aa: CASGSWGAGGYTF
cdr3_nt: TGTGCTAGTGGGTCGTGGGGGGCAGGTGGCTACACCTTC
clone_size: few
cdr3_length: 13
v_call: TRBV12-5
d_call: -
j_call: TRBJ1-2

cdr3_aa: CASSVFSGMGNEQFF
cdr3_nt: TGCGCCAGCAGCGTCTTTAGCGGGATGGGAAATGAGCAGTTCTTC
clone_size: once
cdr3_length: 15
v_call: TRBV5-1
d_call: TRBD2
j_call: TRBJ2-1

cdr3_aa: CASSLWASGALTYNEQFF
cdr3_nt: TGTGCCAGCAGCTTATGGGCTAGCGGGGCCCTGACCTACAATGAGCAGTTCTTC
clone_size: -
cdr3_length: 18
v_call: TRBV7-8
d_call: TRBD2
j_call: TRBJ2-1

cdr3_aa: CASRWKVRSMNTEAFF
cdr3_nt: TGTGCCAGTAGATGGAAAGTACGGTCGATGAACACTGAAGCTTTCTTT
clone_size: -
cdr3_length: 16
v_call: TRBV19
d_call: -
j_call: TRBJ1-1

cdr3_aa: CASSLTTGSNQPQHF
cdr3_nt: TGTGCCAGCAGCCTGACGACAGGGAGCAATCAGCCCCAGCATTTT
clone_size: -
cdr3_length: 15
v_call: TRBV28
d_call: TRBD1
j_call: TRBJ1-5

cdr3_aa: CASSFPGPAGELFF
cdr3_nt: TGTGCCAGCAGCTTTCCGGGGCCGGCCGGGGAGCTGTTTTTT
clone_size: -
cdr3_length: 14
v_call: TRBV7-9
d_call: -
j_call: TRBJ2-2

cdr3_aa: CASSFGVTEAFF
cdr3_nt: TGTGCCAGCAGCTTCGGGGTTACTGAAGCTTTCTTT
clone_size: few
cdr3_length: 12
v_call: TRBV5-4
d_call: -
j_call: TRBJ1-1

cdr3_aa: CASSLRGFFQSPLHF
cdr3_nt: TGTGCCAGCAGTTTAAGGGGGTTTTTCCAGTCACCCCTCCACTTT
clone_size: -
cdr3_length: 15
v_call: TRBV28
d_call: -
j_call: TRBJ1-6

cdr3_aa: CASSQGQNQPQHF
cdr3_nt: TGTGCCAGCAGTCAGGGACAGAATCAGCCCCAGCATTTT
clone_size: -
cdr3_length: 13
v_call: TRBV28
d_call: TRBD1
j_call: TRBJ1-5

cdr3_aa: CASSLLGVEKRQETQYF
cdr3_nt: TGTGCCAGCAGCTTGCTTGGGGTTGAGAAGCGGCAAGAGACCCAGTACTTC
clone_size: -
cdr3_length: 17
v_call: TRBV7-9
d_call: -
j_call: TRBJ2-5

cdr3_aa: CASSPETGETEAFF
cdr3_nt: TGTGCCAGCAGTCCAGAGACAGGTGAGACTGAAGCTTTCTTT
clone_size: once
cdr3_length: 14
v_call: TRBV27
d_call: -
j_call: TRBJ1-1

cdr3_aa: CASSFGGTEVTGELFF
cdr3_nt: TGTGCCAGCAGTTTCGGGGGGACGGAAGTCACCGGGGAGCTGTTTTTT
clone_size: -
cdr3_length: 16
v_call: TRBV28
d_call: TRBD2
j_call: TRBJ2-2

cdr3_aa: CAIFGDRGLSNYGYTF
cdr3_nt: TGTGCCATTTTCGGGGACAGGGGACTTTCTAACTATGGCTACACCTTC
clone_size: -
cdr3_length: 16
v_call: TRBV10-3
d_call: TRBD1
j_call: TRBJ1-2

cdr3_aa: CASRVISGQGNEKLFF
cdr3_nt: TGTGCCAGCAGAGTCATATCGGGACAGGGGAACGAAAAACTGTTTTTT
clone_size: -
cdr3_length: 16
v_call: TRBV6-4
d_call: TRBD1
j_call: TRBJ1-4

cdr3_aa: CASSFKDQYNEQFF
cdr3_nt: TGTGCCAGCAGTTTTAAGGACCAATACAATGAGCAGTTCTTC
clone_size: -
cdr3_length: 14
v_call: TRBV27
d_call: -
j_call: TRBJ2-1

cdr3_aa: CSVEGLAGGYEQYF
cdr3_nt: TGCAGCGTTGAGGGACTAGCGGGAGGGTACGAGCAGTACTTC
clone_size: -
cdr3_length: 14
v_call: TRBV29-1
d_call: TRBD2
j_call: TRBJ2-7

cdr3_aa: CAVEGSNRGYTF
cdr3_nt: TGCGCTGTTGAAGGGTCCAACAGAGGCTACACCTTC
clone_size: -
cdr3_length: 12
v_call: TRBV10-2
d_call: -
j_call: TRBJ1-2

cdr3_aa: CASSWTGTHYEQYF
cdr3_nt: TGCGCCAGCAGCTGGACCGGGACACACTACGAGCAGTACTTC
clone_size: once
cdr3_length: 14
v_call: TRBV5-1
d_call: -
j_call: TRBJ2-7

cdr3_aa: CASSLAERERHNQPQHF
cdr3_nt: TGTGCCAGCAGCTTAGCGGAGAGGGAGCGTCACAATCAGCCCCAGCATTTT
clone_size: -
cdr3_length: 17
v_call: TRBV7-8
d_call: -
j_call: TRBJ1-5

cdr3_aa: CASTRTKFVYNSPLHF
cdr3_nt: TGTGCCAGCACTCGGACAAAATTCGTCTATAATTCACCCCTCCACTTT
clone_size: -
cdr3_length: 16
v_call: TRBV5-6
d_call: -
j_call: TRBJ1-6

cdr3_aa: CSVDHPQEQYF
cdr3_nt: TGCAGTGTTGACCACCCCCAGGAGCAGTACTTC
clone_size: -
cdr3_length: 11
v_call: TRBV20-1
d_call: -
j_call: TRBJ2-7

cdr3_aa: CASGSPLAEGGGEQFF
cdr3_nt: TGTGCTAGTGGTTCCCCCCTAGCGGAGGGGGGCGGTGAGCAGTTCTTC
clone_size: -
cdr3_length: 16
v_call: TRBV12-5
d_call: -
j_call: TRBJ2-1

cdr3_aa: CASSATGELFF
cdr3_nt: TGTGCCAGCAGCGCAACCGGGGAGCTGTTTTTT
clone_size: once
cdr3_length: 11
v_call: TRBV9
d_call: -
j_call: TRBJ2-2

cdr3_aa: CASSFAQDGTLSYEQYF
cdr3_nt: TGTGCCAGCAGTTTCGCCCAGGACGGGACTCTATCCTACGAGCAGTACTTC
clone_size: -
cdr3_length: 17
v_call: TRBV27
d_call: -
j_call: TRBJ2-7

cdr3_aa: CASRTVGRNIQYF
cdr3_nt: TGTGCCAGTCGGACAGTGGGACGGAACATTCAGTACTTC
clone_size: -
cdr3_length: 13
v_call: TRBV19
d_call: -
j_call: TRBJ2-4

cdr3_aa: CASSAPTGKETQYF
cdr3_nt: TGTGCCAGCAGCGCTCCGACGGGGAAAGAGACCCAGTACTTC
clone_size: -
cdr3_length: 14
v_call: TRBV9
d_call: -
j_call: TRBJ2-5

cdr3_aa: CATSRARGRYNEQFF
cdr3_nt: TGTGCCACCAGCAGAGCGCGGGGACGGTACAATGAGCAGTTCTTC
clone_size: -
cdr3_length: 15
v_call: TRBV15
d_call: -
j_call: TRBJ2-1

cdr3_aa: CASSYARGEQFF
cdr3_nt: TGTGCCAGCAGTTATGCTAGGGGTGAGCAGTTCTTC
clone_size: -
cdr3_length: 12
v_call: TRBV7-9
d_call: -
j_call: TRBJ2-1

cdr3_aa: CASSGRAYGYTF
cdr3_nt: TGTGCCAGCAGTGGAAGGGCCTATGGCTACACCTTC
clone_size: -
cdr3_length: 12
v_call: TRBV7-9
d_call: -
j_call: TRBJ1-2

cdr3_aa: CASSPGPLYEQYF
cdr3_nt: TGCGCCAGCAGCCCGGGGCCTCTCTACGAGCAGTACTTC
clone_size: -
cdr3_length: 13
v_call: TRBV4-1
d_call: -
j_call: TRBJ2-7

cdr3_aa: CSVDGSKREGSYEQYF
cdr3_nt: TGCAGCGTTGACGGCTCTAAGCGGGAGGGCTCCTACGAGCAGTACTTC
clone_size: -
cdr3_length: 16
v_call: TRBV29-1
d_call: TRBD2
j_call: TRBJ2-7